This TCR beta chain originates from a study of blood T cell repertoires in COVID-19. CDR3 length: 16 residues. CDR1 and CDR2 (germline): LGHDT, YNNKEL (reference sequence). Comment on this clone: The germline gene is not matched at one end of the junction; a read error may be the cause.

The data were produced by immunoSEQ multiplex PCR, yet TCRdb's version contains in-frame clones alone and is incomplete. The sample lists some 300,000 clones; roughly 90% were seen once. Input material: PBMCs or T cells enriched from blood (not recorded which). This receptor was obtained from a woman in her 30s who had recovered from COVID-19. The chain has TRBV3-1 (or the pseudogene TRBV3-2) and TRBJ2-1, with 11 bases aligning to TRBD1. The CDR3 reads CASSQDPGDRGAREVF. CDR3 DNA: TGTGCCAGCAGCCAAGATCCGGGGGACAGGGGGGCTCGTGAGGTCTTC.